This TCR beta chain was sequenced during a study of T cells and Merkel cell carcinoma outcomes (dated by TCRdb to 2018 to 2021). Notes on the research overall: The study looked at whether the tumor T-cell repertoire and T-cell density could predict clinical outcome in patients with Merkel cell carcinoma. The paper's findings and limits, for the study overall: The combination of T-cell repertoire features and T-cell density was reported to predict clinical outcomes in patients with Merkel cell carcinoma.

The library was prepared using the immunoSEQ multiplex PCR assay. The source is immuneACCESS, and TCRdb retained only in-frame sequences with V and J called. Part of the clones is not carried over; for the studies checked, unresolved V genes explain less than half of this, and the remainder is unexplained. In this sample the table shows roughly 16,000 clones, more than 80% of which occur a single time. The ten most abundant clones make up around 10% of the sample. Reading the germline V gene gives CDR1 SGHAT and CDR2 FQNNGV. The junction shows trimming of 5 bases on V and 8 bases on J, plus 12 bases between the germline ends. The cysteine opens and the phenylalanine closes a CDR3 of 12 amino acids. The retained sequence is limited to the CDR3, 36 bases, with the frame set at the first base. The samples were taken from patients with Merkel cell carcinoma. Worth noting for this clone: This clone's antigen is unknown. No much larger clone exists at a distance of one base, and base qualities are not known.

The sequence was obtained from a human donor with Merkel cell carcinoma. Input material: tumor tissue from Merkel cell carcinoma. The chain employs TRBV11-2 and TRBJ1-2; the D gene is unclear. Read as DNA, the sequence is TGTGCCAGCAGCCTCGGAGGGAACGGCTACACCTTC. Its protein is CASSLGGNGYTF. The entire variable domain, with the stretches around the CDR3 drawn from the reference TRBV11-2 and TRBJ1-2 proteins, is EAGVAQSPRYKIIEKRQSVAFWCNPISGHATLYWYQQILGQGPKLLIQFQNNGVVDDSQLPKDRFSAERLKGVDSTLKIQPAKLEDSAVYLCASSLGGNGYTFGSGTRLTVV.